Below are 28 T cell receptor beta chains sequenced from a single sample in a study of blood T cell repertoires in COVID-19. Sequenced by immunoSEQ multiplex PCR; TCRdb stores in-frame clones only, minus some. The data hold some 150,000 clones, with approximately 83% observed a single time. The material sequenced was peripheral blood. The receptor set was obtained from a woman in her sixties with COVID-19, enrolled during active disease.

CDR3 sequence reads: CASSMAPASGEQYF. The CDR3 DNA follows: TGTGCCAGCAGCATGGCCCCCGCGAGCGGCGAGCAGTACTTC. The chain carries TRBV9 and TRBJ2-7, with a weak D call TRBD2 (5 bases). V lost 4 bases and J 6 bases, leaving 17 bases between the germline ends. Germline-derived CDR1 and CDR2 are SGDLS and YYNGEE. CDR3 size: 14 residues.

The V gene is TRBV24-1, the J gene TRBJ2-3, with 7 bases identical to TRBD1. The germline V gene encodes CDR1 KGHDR and CDR2 SFDVKD. Trimming cost V 9 bases and J 2 bases; bases outside gene matches: 10. CDR3 length: 15 residues. Here the CDR3 reads CATAGATGSTDTQYF. CDR3 DNA: TGTGCCACCGCTGGGGCGACAGGGTCCACAGATACGCAGTATTTT.

The chain carries TRBV28 and TRBJ1-6; 7 nucleotides agree with TRBD1. The germline V gene has CDR1 MDHEN and CDR2 SYDVKM. The CDR3 length is 12 residues. V dropped 4 bases and J dropped 18; count of bases not matched to a gene: 9. The CDR3 is CASSSTPRDSHF. Written as DNA, the CDR3 is TGTGCCAGCAGTTCCACTCCCCGGGACAGCCACTTT.

The chain joins TRBV5-5 to TRBJ2-1; 11 positions match TRBD1. This CDR3 comprises 14 residues. The junction had 6 bases not matched to a gene; V was cut back by 7 bases and J by 6 bases. Germline CDR1 reads SGHKS; CDR2 reads YYEKEE (reference sequence). The CDR3 bases are TGTGCCAGCTGGCGGGGACAGGGGGTCAATGAGCAGTTCTTC. Translation: CASWRGQGVNEQFF.

The V and J genes are TRBV13 and TRBJ2-1, with 9 bases matching TRBD2. Germline values: CDR1 PRHDT, CDR2 FYEKMQ (reference sequence). V shed 7 bases and J 2 bases; nucleotides not matched to a gene: 18. The CDR3 length is 19 residues. CDR3 sequence reads: CASTLRGTSSIRPYNEQFF. The CDR3, as DNA: TGTGCCAGCACCCTAAGGGGGACTAGCTCAATTCGCCCCTACAATGAGCAGTTCTTC.

The chain uses TRBV9 and TRBJ1-3; D is unclear. CDR1 is SGDLS and CDR2 is YYNGEE in the germline V gene. V dropped 3 bases and J dropped 4 bases, with 5 bases sitting between them. The CDR3 covers 12 residues. The chain's CDR3 is CASSGTGNTIYF. CDR3 bases: TGTGCCAGCAGCGGAACAGGAAACACCATATATTTT. The whole variable domain, filled in from reference TRBV9 and TRBJ1-3, reads DSGVTQTPKHLITATGQRVTLRCSPRSGDLSVYWYQQSLDQGLQFLIQYYNGEERAKGNILERFSAQQFPDLHSELNLSSLELGDSALYFCASSGTGNTIYFGEGSWLTVV.

CDR3 DNA sequence: TGTGCCAGCAGCTTTTCGTACCAAGAGACCCAGTACTTC. This sequence encodes CASSFSYQETQYF. V and J are TRBV7-2 and TRBJ2-5; D is undetermined. The germline V and J ends were trimmed by 3 bases and 0 bases, with 5 bases remaining between them. Germline CDR1 reads SGHTA; CDR2 reads FQGNSA. This CDR3 is built from 13 residues.

The chain uses TRBV5-4 and TRBJ1-4; possibly TRBD1 for D (5 bases). Germline assignment: CDR1 SGHNT and CDR2 YYREEE (reference sequence). V lost 0 bases and J 4 bases, leaving 10 bases between the germline ends. CDR3 length: 15 amino acids. DNA of the CDR3: TGTGCCAGCAGCTTGGCCGGGGGACGTAATGAAAAACTGTTTTTT. Amino acids: CASSLAGGRNEKLFF.

V usage is TRBV5-1 and J usage is TRBJ2-7; weak D call: TRBD2 (5 bases). The V end was cut by 0 bases, the J end by 5 bases, with 12 bases between. This CDR3 spans 14 amino acids. Germline CDR1 and CDR2: SGHRS and YFSETQ. The CDR3 here is CASSLGPRGNEQYF. CDR3 coding DNA: TGCGCCAGCAGCTTGGGACCTCGGGGTAACGAGCAGTACTTC.

The rearrangement links TRBV7-2 to TRBJ2-2; a weak D match, TRBD2 (5 bases). The CDR3 loop spans 15 amino acids. Trimming pared 8 bases from V and 7 bases from J, leaving 20 bases between. CDR1 is SGHTA, CDR2 FQGNSA, per germline. DNA of the CDR3: TGTGCCAGCGGTAGGAGCCGGGGTTGGAGCGGGGAGCTGTTTTTT. Translating gives CASGRSRGWSGELFF.

CDR3 protein: CAIRTGQSTDTQYF. CDR3 DNA: TGTGCCATCAGGACGGGACAAAGCACAGATACGCAGTATTTT. The gene calls are TRBV10-3 and TRBJ2-3; D is perhaps TRBD1 (6 bases). V was trimmed by 6 bases and J by 0 bases, leaving 10 bases between them. CDR1 ENHRY and CDR2 SYGVKD come from the germline V gene. The CDR3 extends over 14 amino acids.

J is TRBJ2-7 and V is TRBV28; 11 nucleotides align to TRBD1. This CDR3 has 17 residues. Germline values: CDR1 MDHEN, CDR2 SYDVKM. V was pared by 1 base and J by 4 bases, with 9 bases of the junction left unmatched. The DNA for the CDR3 is TGTGCCAGCAGTTTATTACCAGGACAGGGGGCGAGTTACGAGCAGTACTTC. This gives the protein CASSLLPGQGASYEQYF. The full variable domain, with the rest looked up from reference TRBV28 and TRBJ2-7, is DVKVTQSSRYLVKRTGEKVFLECVQDMDHENMFWYRQDPGLGLRLIYFSYDVKMKEKGDIPEGYSVSREKKERFSLILESASTNQTSMYLCASSLLPGQGASYEQYFGPGTRLTVT.

The chain couples TRBV28 to TRBJ2-3, with TRBD2 identical over 7 bases. From germline, CDR1 is MDHEN and CDR2 SYDVKM. The ends lost 3 bases at V and 3 bases at J; junction bases unmatched: 9. The CDR3 loop spans 16 amino acids. The CDR3 nucleotides read TGTGCCAGCAGTTTCTCCAGCGGGGCGGGGACAGATACGCAGTATTTT. Amino acid sequence: CASSFSSGAGTDTQYF.

This clone has only one observation. The rearrangement links TRBV11-2 to TRBJ1-2, with 12 bases aligning to TRBD1. The germline V gene encodes CDR1 SGHAT and CDR2 FQNNGV. The CDR3 length is 17 residues. V was clipped by 5 bases and J by 1 base; unmatched bases: 8. The CDR3, as DNA: TGTGCCAGCAGCCAGGGGACAGGGGGCAACTTTAACTATGGCTACACCTTC. This gives the protein CASSQGTGGNFNYGYTF.

J is TRBJ1-1 and V is TRBV25-1, with TRBD1 matching 8 bases. From germline, CDR1 is MGHDK and CDR2 SYGVNS. V was pared by 6 bases and J by 1 base, with 4 bases of the junction left unmatched. The CDR3 loop spans 14 amino acids. CDR3 DNA: TGTGCCAGCAGCGAAGGACAGGGGAACACTGAAGCTTTCTTT. Protein sequence: CASSEGQGNTEAFF.

CDR3 DNA sequence: TGTGCCAGCAGCGTAGACTCTGAAACCGGGGAGCTGTTTTTT. It yields the protein CASSVDSETGELFF. The V and J genes are TRBV9 and TRBJ2-2; D unclear. This CDR3 comprises 14 residues. Trimming removed 0 bases at V and 5 bases at J, with 8 bases between. Germline V gene data show CDR1 as SGDLS and CDR2 as YYNGEE. The variable domain in full, completed from reference TRBV9 and TRBJ2-2, reads DSGVTQTPKHLITATGQRVTLRCSPRSGDLSVYWYQQSLDQGLQFLIQYYNGEERAKGNILERFSAQQFPDLHSELNLSSLELGDSALYFCASSVDSETGELFFGEGSRLTVL.

This clone was detected only a few times. The rearrangement uses TRBV4-2 and TRBJ2-7, with TRBD2 identical over 11 bases. CDR1 and CDR2 (germline): LGHNA, YNFKEQ. This CDR3 spans 17 amino acids. V was pared by 0 bases and J by 3 bases, with 7 bases of the junction left unmatched. CDR3 protein: CASSQDVTSGGFYEQYF. Here the CDR3 DNA reads TGTGCCAGCAGCCAAGATGTCACTAGCGGGGGATTCTACGAGCAGTACTTC.

The chain combines TRBV15 with TRBJ2-2; a weak D match, TRBD2 (6 bases). Trimming pared 1 base from V and 2 bases from J, leaving 14 bases between. This CDR3 has 17 residues. In germline, CDR1 is LNHNV, CDR2 YYDKDF (reference sequence). The DNA for the CDR3 is TGTGCCACCAGCAGAGGTGGGGCGGGGAGTAACACCGGGGAGCTGTTTTTT. It yields the protein CATSRGGAGSNTGELFF.

V is TRBV5-4 and J is TRBJ1-6, with 11 nucleotides matching TRBD1. CDR3 length equals 18 residues. Germline CDR1 reads SGHNT; CDR2 reads YYREEE (reference sequence). V lost 3 bases, J lost 9 bases, and 14 bases stayed unmatched. Here the CDR3 reads CASSSIRTGGIRGSPLHF. For the CDR3, the DNA is TGTGCCAGCAGCTCGATCCGGACAGGGGGCATTAGGGGTTCACCCCTCCACTTT.

The chain recombines TRBV7-2 with TRBJ2-2; D is perhaps TRBD2 (5 bases). The CDR3 spans 17 residues. Trimming pared 5 bases from V and 5 bases from J, leaving 21 bases between. Germline values: CDR1 SGHTA, CDR2 FQGNSA. CDR3: CASSGFGVRLGTGELFF. The CDR3, as DNA: TGTGCCAGCAGCGGCTTCGGGGTCAGGTTGGGGACCGGGGAGCTGTTTTTT.

The chain employs TRBV5-1 and TRBJ2-2; D is perhaps TRBD2 (5 bases). The V gene's germline CDR1 is SGHRS and CDR2 YFSETQ. V gave up 4 bases and J gave up 3 bases, with 10 bases separating them. CDR3 size: 14 residues. The CDR3 coding sequence is TGCGCCAGCAGCCCGGGGAGCTACACCGGGGAGCTGTTTTTT. It encodes CASSPGSYTGELFF.

CDR3 DNA sequence: TGTGCCAGCAGTCCCGGCGGGGCCGGGGAGCTGTTTTTT. It is translated as CASSPGGAGELFF. The chain carries TRBV9 and TRBJ2-2, with a tentative D call TRBD2 (6 bases). The CDR3 runs 13 residues. Germline lookup yields CDR1 SGDLS and CDR2 YYNGEE. Trimming took off 5 bases at V and 6 bases at J, with 11 bases between the two ends.

This chain uses TRBV3-1 (or the pseudogene TRBV3-2) with TRBJ1-1; a weak D match, TRBD1 (6 bases). This CDR3 region has 14 residues. With 4 bases removed from V and 5 bases from J, the gap between germline ends came to 14 bases. CDR1 and CDR2 (germline): LGHDT, YNNKEL (reference sequence). The CDR3: CASSRQGKGTEAFF. For the CDR3, the DNA is TGTGCCAGCAGCCGCCAGGGGAAGGGTACTGAAGCTTTCTTT.

This clone was seen just once. The V call is TRBV7-8, the J call TRBJ2-6, with TRBD1 matching over 8 bases. CDR3 length: 17 amino acids. V gave up 3 bases and J gave up 2 bases; unmatched junction bases: 6. Looked up from germline, CDR1 is SGHVS and CDR2 is FQNEAQ. The CDR3 spells CASSFGDRPTGANVLTF. CDR3 bases: TGTGCCAGCAGCTTCGGGGACAGGCCTACTGGGGCCAACGTCCTGACTTTC. The whole variable domain, filled in from reference TRBV7-8 and TRBJ2-6, reads GAGVSQSPRYKVAKRGQDVALRCDPISGHVSLFWYQQALGQGPEFLTYFQNEAQLDKSGLPSDRFFAERPEGSVSTLKIQRTQQEDSAVYLCASSFGDRPTGANVLTFGAGSRLTVL.

The rearrangement links TRBV19 to TRBJ1-6, with 8 positions matching TRBD1. The germline CDR1 and CDR2 sequences are LNHDA and SQIVND (reference sequence). This CDR3 is 13 amino acids long. V dropped 6 bases and J dropped 10; count of bases not matched to a gene: 5. CDR3 in amino acids: CASRDNRGSPLHF. In DNA form, the CDR3 reads TGTGCCAGTAGGGATAACAGGGGGTCACCCCTCCACTTT.

This clone was observed once. The chain uses TRBV2 and TRBJ1-2, with D possibly matching TRBD1 (5 bases). This CDR3 is 11 amino acids long. V lost 8 bases and J 2 bases, leaving 6 bases between the germline ends. Germline V gives CDR1 SNHLY, CDR2 FYNNEI. The CDR3 here is CASGGNYGYTF. DNA for the CDR3: TGTGCCAGCGGGGGGAACTATGGCTACACCTTC.

The V call is TRBV6-5, the J call TRBJ1-6; D possibly corresponds to TRBD1 (5 bases). This CDR3 comprises 14 residues. V lost 5 bases and J lost 1, with 6 bases in between. Germline CDR1 MNHEY, CDR2 SVGAGI. The CDR3 sequence: CASSQGSYNSPLHF. In DNA, the CDR3 is TGTGCCAGCAGTCAGGGATCCTATAATTCACCCCTCCACTTT.

The chain joins TRBV4-2 to TRBJ2-4; no clear D. CDR1 is LGHNA, CDR2 YNFKEQ, per germline. The CDR3 has 13 amino acids. V lost 0 bases to trimming and J lost 8 bases, with 8 bases between them. CDR3 residues: CASSQESEYIQYF. CDR3 DNA sequence: TGTGCCAGCAGCCAAGAGAGTGAGTACATTCAGTACTTC.